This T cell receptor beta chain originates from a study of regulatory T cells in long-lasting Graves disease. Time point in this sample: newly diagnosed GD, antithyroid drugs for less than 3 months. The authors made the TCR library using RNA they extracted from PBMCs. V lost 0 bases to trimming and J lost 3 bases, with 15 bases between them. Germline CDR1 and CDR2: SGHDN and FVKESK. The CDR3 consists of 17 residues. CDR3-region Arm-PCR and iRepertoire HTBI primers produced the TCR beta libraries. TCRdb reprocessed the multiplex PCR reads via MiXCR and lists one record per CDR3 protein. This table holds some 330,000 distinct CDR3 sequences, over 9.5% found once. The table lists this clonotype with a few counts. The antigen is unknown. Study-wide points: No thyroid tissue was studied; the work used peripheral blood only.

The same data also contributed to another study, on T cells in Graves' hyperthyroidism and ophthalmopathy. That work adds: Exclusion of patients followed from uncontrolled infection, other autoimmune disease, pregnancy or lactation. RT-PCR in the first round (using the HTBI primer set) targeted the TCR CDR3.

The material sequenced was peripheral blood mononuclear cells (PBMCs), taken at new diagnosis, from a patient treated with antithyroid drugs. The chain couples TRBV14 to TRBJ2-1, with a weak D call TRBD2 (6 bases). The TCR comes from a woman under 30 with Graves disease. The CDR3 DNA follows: TGTGCCAGCAGCCAAGAAGGAGGGTTGAGAATCTACAATGAGCAGTTCTTC. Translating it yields CASSQEGGLRIYNEQFF.